This T cell receptor (beta chain) comes out of a study of spatial heterogeneity in lung cancer. Carried by each TCR cDNA molecule was a unique molecular identifier. TCRdb independently ran MiXCR on the 5' RACE reads; one entry per CDR3 protein. This table has 7,300 or so distinct CDR3 sequences, roughly 16% appearing once. By frequency in the sample, this clonotype is medium-sized (0.01 to 0.1%). Germline CDR1 is LNHNV and CDR2 is YYDKDF (reference sequence). V lost 5 bases to trimming and J lost 7 bases; unmatched junction nucleotides: 5. CDR3 length: 14 amino acids. As to time point: sample taken at primary tumor resection. Extraction of whole RNA from tumor, nontumor lung or frozen PBMC preceded unsorted sequencing.

The chain combines TRBV15 with TRBJ2-1; 10 positions agree with TRBD2. The clonotype comes from a male donor with early-stage non-small cell lung cancer. The starting material was normal lung tissue next to the tumor, obtained at surgery. CDR3 protein: CATSEGTSVNEQFF. CDR3 bases: TGTGCCACCAGCGAAGGGACTAGCGTAAATGAGCAGTTCTTC.